A selection of T cell receptor beta chains follows, all from one sample in a study of cytomegalovirus exposure and HLA in healthy donors. Clones were sequenced by immunoSEQ multiplex PCR, and TCRdb holds only the in-frame ones, with some missing. The profile shows some 150,000 clones, roughly 80% of them singletons. Input material: PBMCs. Receptors were obtained from a woman in her thirties or forties in good health and CMV-seropositive. Each CDR3 is given with its conserved first and last residue. The D gene is left open where the match is weak. Not every row has a clone size; where given, it reads once, few, many or a size class.

D gene	V gene	clone size	J gene	CDR3 DNA	CDR3 protein
-	TRBV19	-	TRBJ2-1	TGTGCCAGTAGTATAGCCGAGATTACCTACAATGAGCAGTTCTTC	CASSIAEITYNEQFF
TRBD1	TRBV4-1	-	TRBJ2-1	TGCGCCAGCAGCCAAGACCGGGGGTTCTGGGACAGGGAATACAATGAGCAGTTCTTC	CASSQDRGFWDREYNEQFF
-	TRBV27	-	TRBJ1-3	TGTGCCAGCAGTTTTGGTCCTCGGGGGGCCATATATTTT	CASSFGPRGAIYF
-	TRBV6-6	-	TRBJ2-4	TGTGCCAGCAGTTACGTCCGGCAGGGTAGGAACATTCAGTACTTC	CASSYVRQGRNIQYF
TRBD2	TRBV9	few	TRBJ2-3	TGTGCCAGCAGCGTAAGTTCCCGCGGACGGCTTCAAGCGGGGGTTGCAGATACGCAGTATTTT	CASSVSSRGRLQAGVADTQYF
-	TRBV6-6	few	TRBJ2-7	TGTGCCAGCAGTTACTCAGGGGGCGAGCAGTACTTC	CASSYSGGEQYF
TRBD2	TRBV27	-	TRBJ2-5	TGTGCCAGAGCGGGGGGCGAAGAGACCCAGTACTTC	CARAGGEETQYF
-	TRBV5-6	few	TRBJ1-6	TGTGCCAGCAGCGGATACTCAGGTAGCTCCTATAATTCACCCCTCCACTTT	CASSGYSGSSYNSPLHF
TRBD1	TRBV6-1	-	TRBJ2-4	TGTGCCAGCAGAGCCGGGACAGGGGGCGGCATTCAGTACTTC	CASRAGTGGGIQYF
-	TRBV18	-	TRBJ1-2	TGTGCCAGCTCACCACCGGAGAACGTACGCTTCTATGGCTACACCTTC	CASSPPENVRFYGYTF
TRBD2	TRBV9	-	TRBJ2-1	TGTGCCAGCAGCGTGGGTGGGAGCGGGGCCTTCTACAATGAGCAGTTCTTC	CASSVGGSGAFYNEQFF
-	TRBV11-2	-	TRBJ2-2	TGTGCCAGCAGCTTAGAGACTCTAGTTTACACCGGGGAGCTGTTTTTT	CASSLETLVYTGELFF